What follows are 27 T cell receptor beta chains derived from one specimen sequenced in a study of T-cell memory formation after mild COVID-19. Via MiXCR, TCRdb re-called the 5' RACE reads, giving one row per CDR3 protein. This table has hundreds of thousands of distinct CDR3 sequences, 15% to 20% appearing once. Sequencing used PBMCs or a T cell subset sorted from them (not recorded which). These receptors all stem from an adult woman who had mild COVID-19 (a few samples of this study predate the infection). Cell type and time point are not known.

The chain joins TRBV13 to TRBJ1-1, with a weak D call TRBD1 (6 bases). V lost 5 bases to trimming and J lost 3 bases, with 13 bases between them. Germline CDR1 reads PRHDT; CDR2 reads FYEKMQ (reference sequence). The CDR3 has 14 residues. CDR3 residues: CASSPEGGDTEAFF. The DNA for the CDR3 is TGTGCCAGCAGCCCCGAAGGGGGTGACACTGAAGCTTTCTTT.

The genes are TRBV12-3 or TRBV12-4 and TRBJ1-1; TRBD1 aligns across 8 bases. The CDR3 consists of 17 residues. Trimming at V came to 5 bases and at J to 1 base, leaving 12 bases not matched to a gene. Here the CDR3 reads CASSPPPYGQGNTEAFF. DNA of the CDR3: TGTGCCAGCAGTCCCCCGCCTTATGGACAGGGGAACACTGAAGCTTTCTTT.

The chain has TRBV5-5 and TRBJ2-5; possibly TRBD1 or TRBD2 for D (6 bases each). Germline V lookup: CDR1 SGHKS, CDR2 YYEKEE (reference sequence). The V end was cut by 3 bases, the J end by 2 bases, with 14 bases between. CDR3 length: 15 residues. The CDR3 sequence: CASSSGAGEQETQYF. The CDR3 DNA reads as TGTGCCAGCAGCTCGGGGGCCGGTGAACAAGAGACCCAGTACTTC.

The chain recombines TRBV7-6 with TRBJ1-1, with TRBD1 matching 7 bases. Germline loops: CDR1 SGHVS, CDR2 FNYEAQ. The CDR3 has 15 residues. Trimming cost V 4 bases and J 0 bases; bases outside gene matches: 5. CDR3 DNA: TGTGCCAGCAGCTCTCTACAGGGGTTGAACACTGAAGCTTTCTTT. It translates to CASSSLQGLNTEAFF.

This clonotype was detected many times. This chain joins TRBV19 and TRBJ2-4, with 8 bases fitting TRBD2. Trimming took 4 bases from V and 6 from J; bases not matched to a gene: 14. The V gene's germline CDR1 is LNHDA and CDR2 SQIVND (reference sequence). This CDR3 comprises 17 residues. Here the CDR3 reads CASSTARAGGRGNIQYF. CDR3 nucleotides: TGTGCCAGTAGTACGGCGCGGGCGGGAGGCCGCGGAAACATTCAGTACTTC.

This rearrangement joins TRBV12-3 or TRBV12-4 to TRBJ1-1; tentative D call: TRBD1 (5 bases). The CDR3 is 14 amino acids. Trimming cost V 7 bases and J 3 bases, with 15 bases left between them. CDR3 coding DNA: TGTGCCAGCACCAAAGGGTGGGGCGACACTGAAGCTTTCTTT. Translating it yields CASTKGWGDTEAFF.

In its sample, this clonotype was seen a few times. The chain joins TRBV19 to TRBJ1-2; no clear D gene. The V and J ends lost 10 bases and 4 bases respectively, with 16 bases between them. The CDR3 loop spans 13 amino acids. The germline CDR1 and CDR2 sequences are LNHDA and SQIVND (reference sequence). This CDR3 is CATSRGPGYGYTF. The CDR3 bases are TGTGCCACCTCGAGAGGTCCGGGCTATGGCTACACCTTC.

A few counts support this clonotype. The chain combines TRBV9 with TRBJ2-7, with 9 bases matching TRBD2. Germline V gives CDR1 SGDLS, CDR2 YYNGEE. This CDR3 contains 14 residues. The ends lost 0 bases at V and 4 bases at J; junction bases unmatched: 2. CDR3: CASSVASGEYEQYF. CDR3 DNA: TGTGCCAGCAGCGTAGCTAGCGGGGAGTACGAGCAGTACTTC.

This clonotype was counted at least ten times. The gene calls are TRBV18 and TRBJ2-1; 12 bases line up with TRBD2. CDR3 length equals 20 residues. Per germline, CDR1 KGHSH and CDR2 LQKENI. The junction had 16 bases not matched to a gene; V was cut back by 4 bases and J by 3 bases. Here the CDR3 reads CASSLAVLAGGPLHYNEQFF. The CDR3 DNA reads as TGTGCCAGCTCACTAGCGGTACTAGCGGGAGGCCCCCTGCACTACAATGAGCAGTTCTTC.

This clonotype was counted only a few times. The J gene is TRBJ1-4, the V gene TRBV4-1; weak D call: TRBD1 (5 bases). The V gene lost 0 bases and the J gene lost 8 bases, with 13 bases spanning the gap. Per the germline V gene, CDR1 is MGHRA and CDR2 is YSYEKL. CDR3 length: 15 residues. CDR3 region: CASSQDSSRVEKLFF. CDR3 DNA: TGCGCCAGCAGCCAAGATTCAAGCAGGGTAGAAAAACTGTTTTTT.

The chain recombines TRBV7-9 with TRBJ2-1; TRBD2 matches at 14 bases. Unmatched junction bases numbered 4, after V lost 5 bases and J lost 7 bases. This CDR3 comprises 15 residues. Germline lookup yields CDR1 SEHNR and CDR2 FQNEAQ (reference sequence). CDR3 DNA: TGTGCCAGCAGCACCGGGACTAGCGGGAGAAATGAGCAGTTCTTC. The encoded protein is CASSTGTSGRNEQFF.

To note about this clonotype: The junction departs from germline at one end; a sequencing error may be responsible. The genes are TRBV3-1 and TRBJ1-1; TRBD1 might be the D (6 bases). CDR3 length equals 11 residues. The germline gives CDR1 LGHDT, CDR2 YNNKEL (reference sequence). This CDR3 is CASRGGTEVFF. In DNA form, the CDR3 reads TGTGCCAGCAGGGGGGGCACTGAAGTTTTCTTT.

This clonotype has just a few counts. CDR3 DNA: TGTGCCAGTAGAAACCTTGGCGGGAGCTCCTACAATGAGCAGTTCTTC. The encoded protein is CASRNLGGSSYNEQFF. The chain carries TRBV19 and TRBJ2-1, with 7 bases matching TRBD2. This CDR3 region has 16 residues. Looked up from germline, CDR1 is LNHDA and CDR2 is SQIVND (reference sequence). V trimming: 6 bases; J trimming: 0 bases; junction bases outside the gene matches: 8.

This clonotype was observed a few times. The chain is built from TRBV12-3 or TRBV12-4 and TRBJ2-3; tentative D call: TRBD2 (6 bases). V was pared by 6 bases and J by 2 bases, with 27 bases between. The CDR3 loop spans 19 amino acids. The CDR3 nucleotides are TGTGCCAGCAGGTCAGGACGTTTGATCGGGGGAGCCAACACAGATACGCAGTATTTT. It specifies CASRSGRLIGGANTDTQYF.

The chain links TRBV9 to TRBJ1-1; D perhaps matches TRBD1 (5 bases). There are 15 residues in the CDR3. Trimming took off 0 bases at V and 2 bases at J, with 11 bases between the two ends. CDR1 is SGDLS and CDR2 is YYNGEE in the germline V gene. CDR3 protein: CASSVVAGTNTEAFF. The CDR3 bases are TGTGCCAGCAGCGTAGTGGCAGGGACTAACACTGAAGCTTTCTTT.

CDR3 DNA sequence: TGTGCCAGCGACTCTCTGACAAGAAACACTGAAGCTTTCTTT. Its protein is CASDSLTRNTEAFF. The chain links TRBV7-8 to TRBJ1-1; D is unresolved. Germline values: CDR1 SGHVS, CDR2 FQNEAQ. CDR3 length equals 14 residues. V was pared by 8 bases and J by 2 bases, with 15 bases between.

The chain has TRBV4-2 and TRBJ2-7; D remains unclear. In germline, CDR1 is LGHNA, CDR2 YNFKEQ. The CDR3 is 16 residues long. V shed 1 base and J shed 5 bases, with 18 bases lying between them. For the CDR3, the DNA is TGTGCCAGCAGCCAAGTGGGCGGAGCGCGCCCCCACGAGCAGTACTTC. Translation gives CASSQVGGARPHEQYF.

In its sample, this clonotype was seen many times. The chain carries TRBV6-5 and TRBJ2-5; 10 nucleotides align to TRBD1. This CDR3 is built from 15 residues. CDR1 and CDR2 from the germline V gene are MNHEY and SVGAGI. The V segment lost 0 bases and the J segment 5 bases; nucleotides outside the gene matches: 3. This chain's CDR3 is CASSYSRTGGETQYF. CDR3 nucleotides: TGTGCCAGCAGTTACTCGAGGACAGGGGGGGAGACCCAGTACTTC.

The J gene is TRBJ1-1, the V gene TRBV20-1; no firm D call. Germline CDR1 reads DFQATT; CDR2 reads SNEGSKA (reference sequence). The V gene lost 3 bases and the J gene lost 1 base, with 9 bases spanning the gap. The CDR3 is made up of 13 amino acids. The CDR3 region is CSASLRRNTEAFF. CDR3 DNA sequence: TGCAGTGCTAGCTTACGGAGGAACACTGAAGCTTTCTTT.

This clonotype was picked up a small number of times. This rearrangement joins TRBV6-5 to TRBJ2-7; D is possibly TRBD2 (6 bases). CDR3 length: 14 residues. V was cut by 6 bases and J by 7 bases, with 19 bases left in between. Germline V gene data show CDR1 as MNHEY and CDR2 as SVGAGI. The CDR3 DNA follows: TGTGCCAGCAGGCGGACTACTCCCGGCGGGGAGCAGTACTTC. Encoded protein: CASRRTTPGGEQYF.

About this clonotype itself: The conserved phenylalanine or tryptophan is not found at the CDR3 terminus, so this likely reflects a read error. The DNA is left out, because the CDR3 cannot be placed on it with certainty; the CDR3 is given as TCRdb lists it. This chain connects TRBV5-1 to TRBJ2-1; TRBD2, the table's D call, lacks a check against the DNA. Both ends counted, the CDR3 spans 8 residues. Germline CDR1 reads SGHRS; CDR2 reads YFSETQ. CDR3 residues: CASSFSEG.

This clonotype was seen repeatedly, ten times or more. The rearrangement uses TRBV27 and TRBJ1-2; 9 bases are shared with TRBD1. This CDR3 has 14 residues. V lost 8 bases to trimming and J lost 4 bases; unmatched junction nucleotides: 8. Germline V gene sequence: CDR1 MNHEY, CDR2 SMNVEV (reference sequence). The CDR3 reads CASCGTGLFYGYTF. DNA for the CDR3: TGTGCCAGCTGTGGGACAGGGCTATTCTATGGCTACACCTTC.

This clonotype was seen more than once but under ten times. The J gene is TRBJ1-2, the V gene TRBV5-5; TRBD1 matches at 8 bases. Trimming took 4 bases from V and 8 from J; bases not matched to a gene: 7. Germline lookup yields CDR1 SGHKS and CDR2 YYEKEE (reference sequence). The CDR3 covers 13 residues. The CDR3 is CASSQGTGGGYTF. CDR3 nucleotides: TGTGCCAGCAGCCAAGGGACAGGAGGGGGCTACACCTTC.

This clonotype came up a few times. The V gene is TRBV4-1, the J gene TRBJ1-2; D is unresolved. V gave up 1 base and J gave up 4 bases, with 16 bases separating them. CDR3 length: 16 residues. From germline, CDR1 is MGHRA and CDR2 YSYEKL. This chain's CDR3 is CASSQVGSFDGYGYTF. CDR3 sequence (DNA): TGCGCCAGCAGCCAAGTCGGCAGTTTCGATGGCTATGGCTACACCTTC.

This clonotype was found a few times. The CDR3 coding sequence is TGTGCCAGCAGAAACGCAGGGTCGACGGGGGCCAACGTCCTGACTTTC. Protein sequence: CASRNAGSTGANVLTF. J is TRBJ2-6 and V is TRBV6-5; perhaps TRBD1 as D (5 bases). Germline lookup yields CDR1 MNHEY and CDR2 SVGAGI. V was cut by 6 bases and J by 4 bases, with 16 bases left in between. CDR3 length equals 16 residues.

The chain carries TRBV20-1 and TRBJ2-5; the match to TRBD2 covers 15 bases. Trimming cost V 0 bases and J 0 bases; bases outside gene matches: 8. This CDR3 is 19 amino acids long. Germline-derived CDR1 and CDR2 are DFQATT and SNEGSKA (reference sequence). For the CDR3, the DNA is TGCAGTGCTAGAGATCCTATGGGACTAGCGGGGGGACACCAAGAGACCCAGTACTTC. This codes for CSARDPMGLAGGHQETQYF.

This chain links TRBV5-6 with TRBJ1-2; D is unclear. CDR3 length: 12 residues. Trimming stripped 6 bases from V and 7 bases from J, with 13 bases between. Germline CDR1 and CDR2: SGHDT and YYEEEE. In DNA form, the CDR3 reads TGTGCCAGCACGACACTGGTCCGTGGCTACACCTTC. Amino acid sequence: CASTTLVRGYTF.